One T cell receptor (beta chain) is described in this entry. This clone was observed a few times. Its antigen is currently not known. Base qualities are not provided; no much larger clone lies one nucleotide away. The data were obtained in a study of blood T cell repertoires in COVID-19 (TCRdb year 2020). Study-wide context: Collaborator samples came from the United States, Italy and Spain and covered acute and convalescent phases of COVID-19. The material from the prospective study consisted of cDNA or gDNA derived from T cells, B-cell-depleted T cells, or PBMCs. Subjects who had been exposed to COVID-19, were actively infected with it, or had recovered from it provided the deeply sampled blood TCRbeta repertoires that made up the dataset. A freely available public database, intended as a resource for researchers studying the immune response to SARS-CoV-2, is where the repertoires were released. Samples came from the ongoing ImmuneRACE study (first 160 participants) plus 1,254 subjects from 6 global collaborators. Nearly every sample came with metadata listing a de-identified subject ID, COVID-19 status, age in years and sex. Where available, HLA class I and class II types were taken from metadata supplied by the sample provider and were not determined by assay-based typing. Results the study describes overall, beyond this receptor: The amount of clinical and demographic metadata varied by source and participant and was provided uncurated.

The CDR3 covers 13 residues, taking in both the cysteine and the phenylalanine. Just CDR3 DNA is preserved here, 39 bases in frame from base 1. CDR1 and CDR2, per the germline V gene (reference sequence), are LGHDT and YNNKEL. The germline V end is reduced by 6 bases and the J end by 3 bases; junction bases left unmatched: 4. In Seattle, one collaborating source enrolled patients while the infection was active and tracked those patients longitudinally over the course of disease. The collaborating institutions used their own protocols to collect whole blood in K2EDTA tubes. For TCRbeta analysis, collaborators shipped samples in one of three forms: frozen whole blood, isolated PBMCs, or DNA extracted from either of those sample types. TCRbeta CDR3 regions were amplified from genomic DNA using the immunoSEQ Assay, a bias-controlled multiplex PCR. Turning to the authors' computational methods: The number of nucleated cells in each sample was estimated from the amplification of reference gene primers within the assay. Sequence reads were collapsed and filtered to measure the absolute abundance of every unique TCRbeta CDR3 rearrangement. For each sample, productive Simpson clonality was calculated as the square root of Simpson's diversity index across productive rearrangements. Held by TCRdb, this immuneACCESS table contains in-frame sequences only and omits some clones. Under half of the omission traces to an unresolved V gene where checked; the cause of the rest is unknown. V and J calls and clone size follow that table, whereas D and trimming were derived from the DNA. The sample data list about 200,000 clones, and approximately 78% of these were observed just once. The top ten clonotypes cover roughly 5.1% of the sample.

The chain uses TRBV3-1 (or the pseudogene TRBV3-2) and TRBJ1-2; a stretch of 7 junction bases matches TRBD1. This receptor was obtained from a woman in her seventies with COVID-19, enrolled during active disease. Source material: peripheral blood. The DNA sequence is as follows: TGTGCCAGCAGGTACAGGGGCGACTATGGCTACACCTTC. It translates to CASRYRGDYGYTF.